This TCR beta chain appears in the sequencing data of a study of OX40 agonist ivuxolimab in advanced cancers. Study-wide results and caveats: Average numbers of expanded clones were greater in CD8+ T cells than in CD4+.

Method: immunoSEQ multiplex PCR; TCRdb's copy keeps in-frame clones and lacks some. In the table there are more than 50,000 clones, about 94% of which are singletons. The germline gives CDR1 LNHDA, CDR2 SQIVND (reference sequence). Deletions cut 3 bases from V and 4 bases from J, with 15 bases between. The CDR3 sequence is 15 residues long. To note about this clone: What it binds is unknown.

Sequencing used CD4+ or CD8+ T cells sorted from blood, obtained in a trial of the OX40 agonist ivuxolimab. This chain joins TRBV19 and TRBJ1-2; a possible D gene is TRBD1 (5 bases). The sequence derives from an adult with an advanced solid tumor such as melanoma, head and neck, liver or kidney cancer. Here the CDR3 DNA reads TGTGCCAGTAGTATCGGGATAGACAGAAGCTATGGCTACACCTTC. Translated: CASSIGIDRSYGYTF.